The rows below give T cell receptor beta chains drawn from one sample of a study of blood T cell repertoires in COVID-19. The table came from immunoSEQ multiplex PCR; TCRdb's copy has only in-frame clones and leaves some out. The sample lists under 250,000 clones; more than 75% were seen once. Material: peripheral blood. The receptors were gathered from a man older than 75 with acute or convalescent COVID-19. CDR3s include the opening cysteine and the closing phenylalanine or tryptophan. A D gene is named only where the DNA matches it firmly. Clone size is shown for a subset of rows, as once, few, many or a class of expanded clone.

J gene | D gene | V gene | clone size | CDR3 DNA | CDR3 protein
TRBJ2-1 | TRBD2 | TRBV28 | . | TGTGCCAGCAGTTCCGCCCCACTAGCGGCCTTCTACAATGAGCAGTTCTTC | CASSSAPLAAFYNEQFF
TRBJ2-2 | TRBD1 | TRBV5-4 | . | TGTGCCAGCAGCTTGCCCGGGACAGGGGCAGCCGGGGAGCTGTTTTTT | CASSLPGTGAAGELFF
TRBJ1-2 | TRBD1 | TRBV6-5 | . | TGTGCCAGCAGTTACGTGGAGGGGGCGCGCACCTTC | CASSYVEGARTF
TRBJ2-1 | . | TRBV19 | . | TGTGCCAGTCAACTGCTGGGGCGGAATGAGCAGTTCTTC | CASQLLGRNEQFF
TRBJ1-4 | . | TRBV14 | once | TGTGCCAGCAGCCAAGAGACCAGGGCCCTTAGGGAAAAACTGTTTTTT | CASSQETRALREKLFF
TRBJ1-4 | . | TRBV7-2 | . | TGTGCCAGCAGCCTCGGAGTAGGGACTGTGGAAAAACTGTTTTTT | CASSLGVGTVEKLFF
TRBJ1-5 | . | TRBV4-3 | . | TGCGCCAGCAGCCAAGAGGGTGGGGGGGCTTCTAGCAATCAGCCCCAGCATTTT | CASSQEGGGASSNQPQHF
TRBJ1-2 | TRBD1 | TRBV5-4 | . | TGTGCCAGCAGCTACAGGGGAGTGGGCTACACCTTC | CASSYRGVGYTF
TRBJ2-1 | TRBD1 | TRBV7-2 | . | TGTGCCAGCAGCCCAGACAGGGGAGCGTACAATGAGCAGTTCTTC | CASSPDRGAYNEQFF
TRBJ1-4 | . | TRBV19 | . | TGTGCCAGTAGTATAGGCCTGGGGGCGGCAACTAATGAAAAACTGTTTTTT | CASSIGLGAATNEKLFF
TRBJ2-1 | . | TRBV7-2 | . | TGTGCCAGCAGCTTTGGGGGGGGCGATGAGCAGTTCTTC | CASSFGGGDEQFF
TRBJ1-2 | TRBD1 | TRBV3-1/TRBV3-2 | . | TGTGCCAGCAGTCCTGGACAGGGCGGCGGCTATGGCTACACCTTC | CASSPGQGGGYGYTF
TRBJ1-1 | TRBD1 | TRBV7-2 | . | TGTGCCAGCAACTCTGGGACAGTCACTGAAGCTTTCTTT | CASNSGTVTEAFF
TRBJ2-3 | TRBD2 | TRBV7-9 | once | TGTGCCAGCAGTTACTCGGGACTAGCGACAGATACGCAGTATTTT | CASSYSGLATDTQYF
TRBJ1-6 | . | TRBV6-1 | . | TGTGCCAGCAGTGAAGGGGAGGGTTCACCCCTCCACTTT | CASSEGEGSPLHF
TRBJ2-1 | TRBD2 | TRBV24-1 | . | TGTGCCACCAGTGATTCTAGCGGGCGGACTTCCTACAATGAGCAGTTCTTC | CATSDSSGRTSYNEQFF
TRBJ1-2 | . | TRBV18 | once | TGTGCCAGCTCACCCGACACCTCCTATGGCTACACCTTC | CASSPDTSYGYTF